This T cell receptor (beta chain) originates from a study of PD-1 blockade in classical Hodgkin lymphoma. Study findings and constraints: For complete responders, baseline diversity was comparable to that of newly diagnosed patients.

This table comes from immunoSEQ multiplex PCR, and its TCRdb copy is limited to in-frame clones, with some not included. Here the sample spans over 25,000 clones, almost 90% being singletons. Exposure to brentuximab vedotin varied, and each patient had relapsed following autologous stem cell transplantation. Researchers pulled CD8+ T cells out of thawed PBMCs using magnetic negative selection. Under best response, outcomes were complete response, partial response or progressive disease. With respect to this clone: The antigen remains unidentified.

The clonotype comes from a human donor with classical Hodgkin lymphoma. The sample in question was CD8+ T cells from blood, obtained at baseline.

CDR3 coding DNA: TGTGCCAGCAGCTTAGGAGCGGGAGGACGCTACGAGCAGTACTTC. Protein sequence: CASSLGAGGRYEQYF. This chain uses TRBV7-6 with TRBJ2-7, with 9 bases aligning to TRBD2. V was clipped by 1 base and J by 3 bases; unmatched bases: 4. The CDR3 has 15 amino acids. The germline V gene has CDR1 SGHVS and CDR2 FNYEAQ.